This entry features one T cell receptor beta chain sequence. Each participant's cohort was designated according to participant-reported clinical history. Germline V CDR1 and CDR2: KGHSH, LQKENI. The CDR3 consists of 16 residues. The V segment lost 5 bases and the J segment 4 bases; nucleotides outside the gene matches: 10. This specimen belongs to a study of blood T cell repertoires in COVID-19. Here immunoSEQ multiplex PCR was the method, and the copy in TCRdb shows in-frame clones only, minus some. The sample contains around 300,000 clones, about 90% of which appear only once. The TCR originated in a woman between 18 and 30 years old with acute COVID-19. Input material: PBMCs or T cells enriched from blood (not recorded which). The rearrangement links TRBV18 to TRBJ2-2, with 7 bases identical to TRBD1. This chain's CDR3 is CASSTSQGIITGELFF. CDR3 DNA sequence: TGTGCCAGCTCAACTTCACAGGGGATCATCACCGGGGAGCTGTTTTTT.